This T cell receptor beta chain came from a study of resident and recirculating memory T cells in vitiligo. Overall study: No cells were sorted; samples were homogenized just before genomic DNA extraction.

Study-level results: Different lesions suggested infiltration by different T cell clones.

Comments on this clone: Its antigen is currently unknown.

Some clones are missing from TCRdb's copy, which holds only in-frame ones; the method was immunoSEQ multiplex PCR. There are fewer than 80,000 clones in the sample; roughly 90% occur only once, and just under 5% lies in the top ten. Stable vitiligo meant no lesion change over the previous 6 months. Confetti depigmentation, marking active vitiligo, was absent in these patients. The CDR3 extends over 16 amino acids. V lost 2 bases and J lost 8; bases outside the gene matches: 6. Per germline, CDR1 LGHNA and CDR2 YNFKEQ. The clonotype comes from a male donor with vitiligo. This sequence joins TRBV4-2 and TRBJ1-4, with TRBD1 matching 12 bases. The material sequenced was blood. The CDR3 DNA is TGTGCCAGCAGCCAAAACCCCGGGACAGGGGGCGAAAAACTGTTTTTT. It encodes CASSQNPGTGGEKLFF.